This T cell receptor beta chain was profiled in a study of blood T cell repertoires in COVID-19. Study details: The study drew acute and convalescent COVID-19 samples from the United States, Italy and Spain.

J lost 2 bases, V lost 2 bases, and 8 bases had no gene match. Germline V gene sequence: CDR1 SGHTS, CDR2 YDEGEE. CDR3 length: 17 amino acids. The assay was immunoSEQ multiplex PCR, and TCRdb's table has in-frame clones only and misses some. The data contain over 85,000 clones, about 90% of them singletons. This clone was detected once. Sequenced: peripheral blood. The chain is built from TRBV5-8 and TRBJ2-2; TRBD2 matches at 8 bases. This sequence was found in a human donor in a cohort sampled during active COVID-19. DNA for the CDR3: TGTGCCAGCAGCTTCCCTACTAGCGGTCTTAACACCGGGGAGCTGTTTTTT. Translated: CASSFPTSGLNTGELFF.